This entry lists 25 T cell receptor beta chains sequenced from one sample in a study of shared clonotypes between healthy human individuals. Assay: immunoSEQ multiplex PCR; the TCRdb copy retains only in-frame clones and omits some. The table lists some 690,000 clones, 80% to 95% of them singletons, with 30% to 35% in the top ten. The sequenced sample consisted of memory CD8+ T cells from PBMCs. The sample's subset: CD45RO+ cells pooled with CCR7-negative TemRA cells. The receptors come from a man between 18 and 29 years old in good health. Some clones in this sample may be carry-over from other donors' samples.

This chain connects TRBV13 to TRBJ2-1; possibly TRBD2 for D (6 bases). With 4 bases removed from V and 4 bases from J, the gap between germline ends came to 14 bases. The CDR3 totals 15 residues. Germline V gene lookup returns CDR1 PRHDT and CDR2 FYEKMQ (reference sequence). The CDR3, as DNA: TGTGCCAGCAGCTCAGTCCCTAGCGTTTACAATGAGCAGTTCTTC. This gives the protein CASSSVPSVYNEQFF.

The V gene is TRBV15, the J gene TRBJ1-5, with a weak D call TRBD1 (5 bases). The V and J ends lost 0 bases and 0 bases respectively, with 12 bases between them. The CDR3 length is 17 residues. CDR1 and CDR2 (germline): LNHNV, YYDKDF (reference sequence). Here the CDR3 reads CATSRDQGGYSNQPQHF. DNA of the CDR3: TGTGCCACCAGCAGAGATCAGGGAGGGTATAGCAATCAGCCCCAGCATTTT.

In its sample, this clone was seen a few times. The J gene is TRBJ1-1, the V gene TRBV25-1; D is perhaps TRBD1 (5 bases). This CDR3 has 18 residues. Germline V gene data show CDR1 as MGHDK and CDR2 as SYGVNS. V gave up 3 bases and J gave up 1 base, with 21 bases separating them. CDR3 amino acids: CASSDWGSLMRENTEAFF. The CDR3 DNA reads TGTGCCAGCAGTGATTGGGGGAGTCTCATGCGGGAGAACACTGAAGCTTTCTTT.

The rearrangement uses TRBV28 and TRBJ2-3, with D unclear. Germline V gives CDR1 MDHEN, CDR2 SYDVKM. Trimming took 4 bases from V and 0 from J, leaving 14 bases between them. The CDR3 is made up of 16 amino acids. This CDR3 reads CASSYSLGRSTDTQYF. In DNA, the CDR3 is TGTGCCAGCAGTTACTCCCTCGGGCGAAGCACAGATACGCAGTATTTT.

The rearrangement joins TRBV7-2 to TRBJ2-7; 8 bases align to TRBD1. After removal of 4 bases from V and 6 bases from J, the junction contained 11 bases not matched to a gene. The CDR3 runs 15 residues. The V gene's germline CDR1 is SGHTA and CDR2 FQGNSA. This CDR3 is CASSSLGQGDPEQYF. CDR3 nucleotides: TGTGCCAGCAGCTCACTCGGACAGGGAGATCCCGAGCAGTACTTC.

The chain joins TRBV6-1 to TRBJ2-2; D is undetermined. In germline, CDR1 is MNHNS, CDR2 SASEGT. Trimming shortened V by 7 bases and J by 5 bases, and 8 bases separated the two germline ends. This CDR3 contains 12 residues. The CDR3 nucleotides read TGTGCCAGCATGAGTGGGACCGGGGAGCTGTTTTTT. This gives the protein CASMSGTGELFF.

This clone has more than one count but fewer than ten. This CDR3 is also generated by other DNA sequences in the sample. This chain connects TRBV27 to TRBJ1-1; D perhaps matches TRBD1 (5 bases). CDR3 length equals 14 residues. Trimming cost V 5 bases and J 2 bases, with 12 bases left between them. Germline CDR1 MNHEY, CDR2 SMNVEV (reference sequence). Written as DNA, the CDR3 is TGTGCCAGCAGTCCGACGGGGGGAAACACTGAAGCTTTCTTT. Translation gives CASSPTGGNTEAFF.

To note about this clone: The junction and the germline gene differ at one end; a read error may be behind it. V is TRBV7-2 and J is TRBJ2-7; no definite D call. Germline V CDR1 and CDR2: SGHTA, FQGNSA. This CDR3 region has 14 residues. The CDR3, as DNA: TGTGCCAGCAGCTTAACCGTGTCAAGGACCTTCTGGGACTTC. It translates to CASSLTVSRTFWDF.

The V gene is TRBV10-3, the J gene TRBJ2-5; D not certain. V was clipped by 3 bases and J by 7 bases, with 6 bases between them. From germline, CDR1 is ENHRY and CDR2 SYGVKD. This CDR3 contains 11 residues. Here the CDR3 reads CAISDSGTQYF. Written as DNA, the CDR3 is TGTGCCATCAGTGATTCGGGGACCCAGTACTTC.

V is TRBV5-6 and J is TRBJ1-1; 10 bases are a match to TRBD1. CDR1 and CDR2 (germline): SGHDT, YYEEEE. The CDR3 is made up of 13 amino acids. V trimming: 2 bases; J trimming: 10 bases; junction bases outside the gene matches: 5. CDR3 in DNA: TGTGCCAGCAGCTTTGACAGGGGGCAGTCAGCTTTCTTT. Protein sequence: CASSFDRGQSAFF.

The chain recombines TRBV4-1 with TRBJ2-2; D is uncertain. V lost 4 bases to trimming and J lost 4 bases, with 4 bases between them. Germline-derived CDR1 and CDR2 are MGHRA and YSYEKL. This CDR3 contains 12 residues. CDR3 coding DNA: TGCGCCAGCAGCCGACCCACCGGGGAGCTGTTTTTT. It translates to CASSRPTGELFF.

The chain links TRBV20-1 to TRBJ2-5; no reliable D call. Germline assignment: CDR1 DFQATT and CDR2 SNEGSKA (reference sequence). The V and J ends lost 8 bases and 1 base respectively, with 5 bases between them. The CDR3 extends over 10 amino acids. The CDR3 DNA sequence: TGCAGTCCAGGCCAAGAGACCCAGTACTTC. It is translated as CSPGQETQYF.

V is TRBV2 and J is TRBJ2-7; 13 bases line up with TRBD2. This CDR3 is built from 16 residues. Losses at the gene ends were 5 bases for V and 7 bases for J; bases not matched to a gene: 11. Germline CDR1 is SNHLY and CDR2 is FYNNEI. The CDR3 reads CASSLTSGRLGEEQYF. CDR3 nucleotide sequence: TGTGCCAGCAGTTTGACTAGCGGGAGGCTAGGAGAGGAGCAGTACTTC.

The V gene is TRBV27, the J gene TRBJ2-3; D remains ambiguous. V was clipped by 0 bases and J by 4 bases, with 8 bases between them. The length of the CDR3 is 14 residues. CDR1 and CDR2 (germline): MNHEY, SMNVEV (reference sequence). CDR3 nucleotides: TGTGCCAGCAGTTTATCTCGGGTATCAGATACGCAGTATTTT. Encoded protein: CASSLSRVSDTQYF.

The chain recombines TRBV6-6 with TRBJ1-5; 7 nucleotides align to TRBD1. Germline CDR1 reads MNHNY; CDR2 reads SVGAGI (reference sequence). The CDR3 runs to 16 residues. V shed 2 bases and J 2 bases; nucleotides not matched to a gene: 6. The CDR3, as DNA: TGTGCCAGCAGTTACCGCAGGGGGGTTGGCAATCAGCCCCAGCATTTT. Translation: CASSYRRGVGNQPQHF.

The rearrangement uses TRBV4-1 and TRBJ2-7, with 8 bases that match TRBD2. The CDR3 spans 16 residues. The V gene's germline CDR1 is MGHRA and CDR2 YSYEKL. Losses at the gene ends were 4 bases for V and 5 bases for J; bases not matched to a gene: 13. The CDR3 nucleotides read TGCGCCAGCAGCCCGATGGGGTTTAGCGGGAAGCACGAGCAGTACTTC. Protein product: CASSPMGFSGKHEQYF.

Of note for this clone: This sequence may be a read error, since a much larger clone differs from it by one base. Other DNA sequences of this sample code for an identical CDR3. V and J are TRBV5-4 and TRBJ1-1; no clear D. The length of the CDR3 is 12 residues. Trimming removed 3 bases from V and 1 base from J, with 4 bases in between. In germline, CDR1 is SGHNT, CDR2 YYREEE (reference sequence). CDR3 DNA sequence: TGTGCCAGCAGCTGGGGGAACACTGAAGCTTTCTTT. It codes for CASSWGNTEAFF.

This clone was seen only once. The rearrangement uses TRBV6-1 and TRBJ1-2; TRBD1 aligns across 7 bases. The germline V gene encodes CDR1 MNHNS and CDR2 SASEGT. The CDR3 totals 13 residues. J was trimmed by 4 bases and V by 1 base; bases with no gene match: 0. CDR3 residues: CASSEGQGYGYTF. The CDR3 DNA follows: TGTGCCAGCAGTGAAGGACAGGGCTATGGCTACACCTTC.

The chain combines TRBV4-3 with TRBJ1-3, with no clear D. The CDR3 has 16 amino acids. Looked up from germline, CDR1 is LGHNA and CDR2 is YSLEER. V lost 1 base and J 0 bases, leaving 10 bases between the germline ends. CDR3 sequence reads: CASSQGYRDSGNTIYF. CDR3 nucleotide sequence: TGCGCCAGCAGCCAAGGTTACCGGGACTCTGGAAACACCATATATTTT.

The chain recombines TRBV7-8 with TRBJ2-1; D not certain. Trimming cost V 5 bases and J 0 bases, with 11 bases left between them. The V gene's germline CDR1 is SGHVS and CDR2 FQNEAQ. The CDR3 extends over 15 amino acids. CDR3 bases: TGTGCCAGCAGCGGCGAGAGGAGCTCCTACAATGAGCAGTTCTTC. It yields the protein CASSGERSSYNEQFF.

The chain is built from TRBV19 and TRBJ2-1, with 7 positions matching TRBD2. The ends lost 7 bases at V and 4 bases at J; junction bases unmatched: 7. Germline V lookup: CDR1 LNHDA, CDR2 SQIVND (reference sequence). This CDR3 is 14 amino acids long. The CDR3 sequence: CASMETGGYNEQFF. Here the CDR3 DNA reads TGTGCCAGTATGGAGACGGGGGGTTACAATGAGCAGTTCTTC. Full variable domain (remainder filled in from reference TRBV19 and TRBJ2-1): DGGITQSPKYLFRKEGQNVTLSCEQNLNHDAMYWYRQDPGQGLRLIYYSQIVNDFQKGDIAEGYSVSREKKESFPLTVTSAQKNPTAFYLCASMETGGYNEQFFGPGTRLTVL.

The chain employs TRBV30 and TRBJ1-2, with a tentative D call TRBD1 (6 bases). The V end lost 4 bases, the J end lost 2 bases, and 14 bases lay between the germline ends. The CDR3 is made up of 14 amino acids. CDR1 GTSNPN and CDR2 SVGIG come from the germline V gene (reference sequence). CDR3 region: CAWIGGSVNYGYTF. The CDR3 nucleotides are TGTGCCTGGATTGGGGGCAGCGTAAACTATGGCTACACCTTC. Looking up the rest from reference TRBV30 and TRBJ1-2 gives the full variable domain: SQTIHQWPATLVQPVGSPLSLECTVEGTSNPNLYWYRQAAGRGLQLLFYSVGIGQISSEVPQNLSASRPQDRQFILSSKKLLLSDSGFYLCAWIGGSVNYGYTFGSGTRLTVV.

The chain recombines TRBV5-1 with TRBJ1-6; 8 positions agree with TRBD1. CDR3 length: 15 amino acids. Germline V gene data show CDR1 as SGHRS and CDR2 as YFSETQ. The junction had 8 bases not matched to a gene; V was cut back by 3 bases and J by 9 bases. CDR3 nucleotides: TGCGCCAGCAGCTGGCTCCCGGGACAGGTTTCACCCCTCCACTTT. This codes for CASSWLPGQVSPLHF. Based on the CDR3 plus reference TRBV5-1 and TRBJ1-6, the full variable domain is KAGVTQTPRYLIKTRGQQVTLSCSPISGHRSVSWYQQTPGQGLQFLFEYFSETQRNKGNFPGRFSGRQFSNSRSEMNVSTLELGDSALYLCASSWLPGQVSPLHFGNGTRLTVT.

The genes are TRBV27 and TRBJ1-1; D gene unclear. Looked up from germline, CDR1 is MNHEY and CDR2 is SMNVEV (reference sequence). The germline V and J ends were trimmed by 3 bases and 11 bases, with 22 bases remaining between them. The CDR3 extends over 15 amino acids. The CDR3 region is CASSLSWSRHARAFF. The CDR3 nucleotides read TGTGCCAGCAGTTTGAGTTGGTCAAGGCATGCCCGGGCTTTCTTT.

The CDR3: CAGSWRNTEAFF. CDR3 bases: TGTGCCGGATCCTGGCGGAACACTGAAGCTTTCTTT. The chain uses TRBV5-6 and TRBJ1-1; D gene unclear. Trimming cost V 10 bases and J 1 base, with 11 bases left between them. Germline V CDR1 and CDR2: SGHDT, YYEEEE. The CDR3 contains 12 residues.